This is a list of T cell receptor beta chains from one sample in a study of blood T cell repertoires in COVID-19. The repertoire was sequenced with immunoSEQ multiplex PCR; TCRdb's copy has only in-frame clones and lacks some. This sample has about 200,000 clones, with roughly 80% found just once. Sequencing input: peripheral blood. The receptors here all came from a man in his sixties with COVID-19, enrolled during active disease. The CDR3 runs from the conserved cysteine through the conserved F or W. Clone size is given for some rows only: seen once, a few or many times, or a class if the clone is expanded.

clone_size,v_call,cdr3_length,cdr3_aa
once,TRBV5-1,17,CASSLSGTGDKNSPLHF
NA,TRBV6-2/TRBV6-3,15,CASSYGAGWNTEAFF
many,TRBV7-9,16,CASSLAGTGDNSPLHF
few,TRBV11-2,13,CASSLRDRGEAFF
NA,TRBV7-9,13,CASSAQDYYGYTF
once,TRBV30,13,CAWSRGLNTEAFF
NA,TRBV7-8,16,CASSLTRDRGTYEQYF
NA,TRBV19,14,CASSIAGGPYEQYF
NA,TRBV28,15,CASRIRDRNTGELFF
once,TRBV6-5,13,CASSYSRTSLEYF
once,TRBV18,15,CASSPLGGSSYEQYF
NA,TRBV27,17,CASTSWAGGRNTGELFF
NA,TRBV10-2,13,CASSPRAQGEQYF
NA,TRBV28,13,CASSSPLNEKLFF
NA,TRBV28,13,CASVPPTGTRTYF
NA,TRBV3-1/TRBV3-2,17,CASSLRTGQGARSEQFF
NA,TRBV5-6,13,CASSRTLNTEAFF
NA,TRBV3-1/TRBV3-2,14,CASSLGPGGEKLFF
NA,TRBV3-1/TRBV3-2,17,CASSQLSSGSSTREQYF
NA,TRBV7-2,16,CASTLNWAGESNEQFF